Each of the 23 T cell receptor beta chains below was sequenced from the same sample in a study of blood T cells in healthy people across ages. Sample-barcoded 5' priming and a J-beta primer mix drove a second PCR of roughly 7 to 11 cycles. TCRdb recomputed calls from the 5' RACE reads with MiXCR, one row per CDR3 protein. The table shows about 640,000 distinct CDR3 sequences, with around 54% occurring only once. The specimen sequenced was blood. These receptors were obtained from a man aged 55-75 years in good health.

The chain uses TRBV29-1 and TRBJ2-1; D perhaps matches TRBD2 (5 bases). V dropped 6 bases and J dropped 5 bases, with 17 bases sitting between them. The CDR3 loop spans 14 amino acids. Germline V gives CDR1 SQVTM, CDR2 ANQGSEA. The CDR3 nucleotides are TGCAGCGTGACCCCCCGGGAATCCAACAATGAGCAGTTCTTC. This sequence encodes CSVTPRESNNEQFF.

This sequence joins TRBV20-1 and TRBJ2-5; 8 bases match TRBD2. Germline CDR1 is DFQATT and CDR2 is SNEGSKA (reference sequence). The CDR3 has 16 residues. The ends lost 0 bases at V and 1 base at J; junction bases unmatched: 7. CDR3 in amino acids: CSARDRSGAPQETQYF. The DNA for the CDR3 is TGCAGTGCTAGAGATCGTAGCGGGGCTCCCCAAGAGACCCAGTACTTC.

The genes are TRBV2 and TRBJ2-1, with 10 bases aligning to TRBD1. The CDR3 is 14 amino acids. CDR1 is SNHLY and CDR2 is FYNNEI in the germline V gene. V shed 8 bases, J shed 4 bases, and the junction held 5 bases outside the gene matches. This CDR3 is CASQGQGTYNEQFF. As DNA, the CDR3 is TGTGCCAGCCAGGGACAGGGGACGTACAATGAGCAGTTCTTC.

CDR3 sequence: CASSRTGWDTDTQYF. For the CDR3, the DNA is TGTGCCAGCAGCCGGACAGGTTGGGACACAGATACGCAGTATTTT. V and J are TRBV6-5 and TRBJ2-3, with 7 nucleotides matching TRBD1. The CDR3 consists of 15 residues. The trim removed 6 bases at V and 2 bases at J, leaving 8 bases unmatched. The germline CDR1 and CDR2 sequences are MNHEY and SVGAGI.

Here the CDR3 DNA reads TGTGCCAGCAGCTTAGGGGGGACGGAAGAGACCCAGTACTTC. Translated: CASSLGGTEETQYF. V gene TRBV7-2 combines with J gene TRBJ2-5; D could derive from TRBD1 or TRBD2 (5 bases each). Trimming took off 1 base at V and 3 bases at J, with 9 bases between the two ends. This CDR3 is built from 14 residues. Germline V gene sequence: CDR1 SGHTA, CDR2 FQGNSA.

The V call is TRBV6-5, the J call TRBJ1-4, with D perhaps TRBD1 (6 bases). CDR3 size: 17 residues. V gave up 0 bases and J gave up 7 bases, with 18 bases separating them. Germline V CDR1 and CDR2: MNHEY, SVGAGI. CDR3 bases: TGTGCCAGCAGTTACTCCCCCGGGGGCCTATCGGGTGAAAAACTGTTTTTT. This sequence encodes CASSYSPGGLSGEKLFF.

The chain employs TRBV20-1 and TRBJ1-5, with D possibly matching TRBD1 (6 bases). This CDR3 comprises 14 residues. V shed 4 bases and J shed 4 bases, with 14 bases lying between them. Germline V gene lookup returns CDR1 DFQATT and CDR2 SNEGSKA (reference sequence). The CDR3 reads CSAKRGGGNQPQHF. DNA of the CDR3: TGCAGTGCTAAGCGGGGAGGGGGGAATCAGCCCCAGCATTTT.

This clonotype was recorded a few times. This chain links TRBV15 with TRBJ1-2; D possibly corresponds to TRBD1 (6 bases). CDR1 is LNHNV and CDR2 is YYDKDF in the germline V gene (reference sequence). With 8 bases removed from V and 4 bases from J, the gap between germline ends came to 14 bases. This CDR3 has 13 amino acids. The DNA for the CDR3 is TGTGCCACCGCCGGGGGCGGAGGCTATGGCTACACCTTC. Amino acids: CATAGGGGYGYTF. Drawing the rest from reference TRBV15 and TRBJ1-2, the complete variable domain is DAMVIQNPRYQVTQFGKPVTLSCSQTLNHNVMYWYQQKSSQAPKLLFHYYDKDFNNEADTPDNFQSRRPNTSFCFLDIRSPGLGDTAMYLCATAGGGGYGYTFGSGTRLTVV.

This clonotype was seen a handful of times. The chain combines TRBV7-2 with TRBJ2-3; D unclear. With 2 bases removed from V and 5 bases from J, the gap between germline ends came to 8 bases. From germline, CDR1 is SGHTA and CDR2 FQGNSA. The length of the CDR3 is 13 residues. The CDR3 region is CASSLRGGDTQYF. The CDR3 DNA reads TGTGCCAGCAGCTTAAGAGGTGGAGATACGCAGTATTTT. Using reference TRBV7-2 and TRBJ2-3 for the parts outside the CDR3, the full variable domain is GAGVSQSPSNKVTEKGKDVELRCDPISGHTALYWYRQSLGQGLEFLIYFQGNSAPDKSGLPSDRFSAERTGGSVSTLTIQRTQQEDSAVYLCASSLRGGDTQYFGPGTRLTVL.

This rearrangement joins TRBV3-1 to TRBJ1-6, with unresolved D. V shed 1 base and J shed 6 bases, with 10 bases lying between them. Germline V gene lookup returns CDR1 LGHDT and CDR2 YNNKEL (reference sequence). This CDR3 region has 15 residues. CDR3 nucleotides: TGTGCCAGCAGCCAAGGATGGGGTTCTAATTCACCCCTCCACTTT. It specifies CASSQGWGSNSPLHF.

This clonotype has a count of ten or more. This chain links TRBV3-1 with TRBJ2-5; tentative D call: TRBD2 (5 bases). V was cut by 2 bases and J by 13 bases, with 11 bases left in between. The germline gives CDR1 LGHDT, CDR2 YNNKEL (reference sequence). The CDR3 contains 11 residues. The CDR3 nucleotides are TGTGCCAGCAGCCAAAAACTCGAGGGGTACTTC. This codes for CASSQKLEGYF.

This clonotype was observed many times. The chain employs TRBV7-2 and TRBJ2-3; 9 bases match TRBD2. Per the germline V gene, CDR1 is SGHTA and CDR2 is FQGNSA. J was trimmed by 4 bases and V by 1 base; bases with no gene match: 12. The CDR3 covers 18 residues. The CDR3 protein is CASSLGAVAGVWADTQYF. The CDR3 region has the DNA TGTGCCAGCAGCTTAGGCGCGGTAGCGGGGGTATGGGCAGATACGCAGTATTTT.

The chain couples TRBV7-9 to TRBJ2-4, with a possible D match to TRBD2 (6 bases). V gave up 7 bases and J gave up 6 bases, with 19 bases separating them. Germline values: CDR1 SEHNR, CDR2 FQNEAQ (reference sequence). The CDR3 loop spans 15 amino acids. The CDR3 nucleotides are TGTGCCAGCACCGCGGGCTGGCGGGGCAGAAACATTCAGTACTTC. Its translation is CASTAGWRGRNIQYF.

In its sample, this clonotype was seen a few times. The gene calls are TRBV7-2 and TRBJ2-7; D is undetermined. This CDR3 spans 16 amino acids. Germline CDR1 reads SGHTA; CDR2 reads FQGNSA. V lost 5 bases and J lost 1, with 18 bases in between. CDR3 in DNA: TGTGCCAGCAGCCCCGCCTTACCCGTCGGGTCCTACGAGCAGTACTTC. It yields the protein CASSPALPVGSYEQYF.

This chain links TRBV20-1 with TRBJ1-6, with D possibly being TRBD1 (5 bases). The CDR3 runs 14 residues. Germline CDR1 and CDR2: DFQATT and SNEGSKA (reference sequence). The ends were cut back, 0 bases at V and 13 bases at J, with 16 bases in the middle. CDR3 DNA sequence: TGCAGTGCTAGAGATCAGGGCCTTCTGACCCCCCTCCACTTT. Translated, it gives CSARDQGLLTPLHF.

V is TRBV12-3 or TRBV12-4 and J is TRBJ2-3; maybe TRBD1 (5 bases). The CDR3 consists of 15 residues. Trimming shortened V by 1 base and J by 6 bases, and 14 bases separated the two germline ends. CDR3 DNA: TGTGCCAGCAGTTTAGGGGGCGCGCTCCAGGATACGCAGTATTTT. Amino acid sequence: CASSLGGALQDTQYF.

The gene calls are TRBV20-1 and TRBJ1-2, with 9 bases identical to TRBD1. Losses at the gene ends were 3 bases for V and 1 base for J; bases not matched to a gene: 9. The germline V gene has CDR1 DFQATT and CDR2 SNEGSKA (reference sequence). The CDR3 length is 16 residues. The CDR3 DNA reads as TGCAGTGCTAGGACCCGGACAGGGGCCCATAACTATGGCTACACCTTC. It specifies CSARTRTGAHNYGYTF.

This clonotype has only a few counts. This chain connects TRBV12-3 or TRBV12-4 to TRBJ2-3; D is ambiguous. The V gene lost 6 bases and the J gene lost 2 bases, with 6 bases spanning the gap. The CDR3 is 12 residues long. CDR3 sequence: CASSPFTDTQYF. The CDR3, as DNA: TGTGCCAGCAGCCCCTTCACAGATACGCAGTATTTT.

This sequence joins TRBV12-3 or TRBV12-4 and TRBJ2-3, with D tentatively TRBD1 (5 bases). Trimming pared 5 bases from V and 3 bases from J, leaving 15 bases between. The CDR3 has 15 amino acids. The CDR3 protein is CASSPRESSTDTQYF. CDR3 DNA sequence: TGTGCCAGCAGTCCCAGGGAAAGTAGTACAGATACGCAGTATTTT.

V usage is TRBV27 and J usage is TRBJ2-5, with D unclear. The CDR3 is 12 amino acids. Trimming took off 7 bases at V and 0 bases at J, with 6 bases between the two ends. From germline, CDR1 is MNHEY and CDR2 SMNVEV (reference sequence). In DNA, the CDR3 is TGTGCCAGCAACCTGTACCAAGAGACCCAGTACTTC. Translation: CASNLYQETQYF.

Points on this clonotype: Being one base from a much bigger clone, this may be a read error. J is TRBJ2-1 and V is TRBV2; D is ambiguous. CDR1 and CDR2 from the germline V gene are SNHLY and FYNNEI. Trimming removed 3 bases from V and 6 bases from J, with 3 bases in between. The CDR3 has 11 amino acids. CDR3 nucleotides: TGTGCCAGCAGTGACTTCAATGAGCAGTTCTTC. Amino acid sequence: CASSDFNEQFF.

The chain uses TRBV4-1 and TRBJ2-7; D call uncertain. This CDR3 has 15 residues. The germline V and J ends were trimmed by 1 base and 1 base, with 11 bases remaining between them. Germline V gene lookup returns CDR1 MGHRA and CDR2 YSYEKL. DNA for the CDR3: TGCGCCAGCAGCCAAGCATTTTCACAGTCCTACGAGCAGTACTTC. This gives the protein CASSQAFSQSYEQYF.

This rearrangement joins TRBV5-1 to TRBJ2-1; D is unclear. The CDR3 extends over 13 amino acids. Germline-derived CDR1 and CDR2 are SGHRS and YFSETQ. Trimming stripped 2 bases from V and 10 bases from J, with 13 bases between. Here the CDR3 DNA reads TGCGCCAGCAGCTTTGAGGTTGCTTACGAGCAGTTCTTC. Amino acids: CASSFEVAYEQFF.